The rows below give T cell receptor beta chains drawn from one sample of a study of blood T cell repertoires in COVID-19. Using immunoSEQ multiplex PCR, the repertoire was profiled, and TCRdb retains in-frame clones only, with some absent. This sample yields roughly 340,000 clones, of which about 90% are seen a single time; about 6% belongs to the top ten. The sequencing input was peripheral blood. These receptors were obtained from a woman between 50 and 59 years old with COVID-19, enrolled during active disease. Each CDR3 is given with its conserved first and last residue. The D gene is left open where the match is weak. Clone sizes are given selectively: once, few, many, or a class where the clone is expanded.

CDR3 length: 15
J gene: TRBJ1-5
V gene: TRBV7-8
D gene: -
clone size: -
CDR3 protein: CASSLMSGVNQPQHF
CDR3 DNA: TGTGCCAGCAGCCTCATGTCGGGAGTTAATCAGCCCCAGCATTTT

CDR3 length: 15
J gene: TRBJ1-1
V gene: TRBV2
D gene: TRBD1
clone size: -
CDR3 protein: CASTTITGANTEAFF
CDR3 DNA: TGTGCCAGCACCACGATTACAGGGGCGAACACTGAAGCTTTCTTT

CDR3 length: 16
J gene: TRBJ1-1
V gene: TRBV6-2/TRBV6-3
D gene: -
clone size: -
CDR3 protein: CASSYERGRGNTEAFF
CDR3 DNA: TGTGCCAGCAGTTACGAGAGGGGCAGGGGGAACACTGAAGCTTTCTTT

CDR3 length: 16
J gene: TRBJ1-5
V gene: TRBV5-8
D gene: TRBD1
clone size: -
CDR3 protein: CASSLEGAGGNQPQHF
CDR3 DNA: TGTGCCAGCAGCCTAGAGGGTGCAGGGGGGAATCAGCCCCAGCATTTT

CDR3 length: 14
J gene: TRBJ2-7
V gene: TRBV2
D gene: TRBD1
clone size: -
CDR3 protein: CASREQGASYEQYF
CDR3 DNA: TGTGCCAGCAGGGAACAGGGGGCCTCCTACGAGCAGTACTTC

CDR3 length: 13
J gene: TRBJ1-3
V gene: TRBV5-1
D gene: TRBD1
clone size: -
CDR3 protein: CASRTGAGNTIYF
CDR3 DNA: TGCGCCAGCAGGACAGGGGCTGGAAACACCATATATTTT

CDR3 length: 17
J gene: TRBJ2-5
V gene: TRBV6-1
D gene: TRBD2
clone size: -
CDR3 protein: CASSEGLAGSLRETQYF
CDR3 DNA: TGTGCCAGCAGTGAAGGCCTAGCGGGATCCCTCCGGGAGACCCAGTACTTC

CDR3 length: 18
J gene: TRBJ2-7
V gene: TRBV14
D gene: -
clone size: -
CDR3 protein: CASSQAWGEWRDVGKQYF
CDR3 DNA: TGTGCCAGCAGCCAAGCTTGGGGAGAGTGGCGGGATGTTGGGAAGCAGTACTTC

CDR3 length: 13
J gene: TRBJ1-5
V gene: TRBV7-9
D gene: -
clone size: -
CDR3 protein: CASSSSSNQPQHF
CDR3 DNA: TGTGCCAGCAGCTCTAGTAGCAATCAGCCCCAGCATTTT

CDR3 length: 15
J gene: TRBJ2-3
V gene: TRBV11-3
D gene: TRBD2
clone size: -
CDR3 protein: CASSYMTSGTDTQYF
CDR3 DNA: TGTGCCAGCAGCTATATGACTAGCGGGACCGATACGCAGTATTTT

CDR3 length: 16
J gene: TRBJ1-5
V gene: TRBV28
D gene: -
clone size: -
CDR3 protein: CASSPPGFYSNQPQHF
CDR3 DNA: TGTGCCAGCAGTCCGCCGGGATTTTATAGCAATCAGCCCCAGCATTTT

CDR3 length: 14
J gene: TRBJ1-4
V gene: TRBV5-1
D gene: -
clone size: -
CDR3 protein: CASSSDSSYEKLFF
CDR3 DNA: TGCGCCAGCAGCTCGGACAGTAGTTATGAAAAACTGTTTTTT

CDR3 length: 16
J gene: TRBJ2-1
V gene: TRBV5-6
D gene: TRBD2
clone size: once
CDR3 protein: CASSLTWREGRNEQFF
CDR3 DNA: TGTGCCAGCAGCTTGACCTGGCGGGAGGGCCGAAATGAGCAGTTCTTC

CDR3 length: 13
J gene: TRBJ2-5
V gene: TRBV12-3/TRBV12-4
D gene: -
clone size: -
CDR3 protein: CASSLYARETQYF
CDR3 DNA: TGTGCCAGCAGTTTATATGCTCGGGAGACCCAGTACTTC

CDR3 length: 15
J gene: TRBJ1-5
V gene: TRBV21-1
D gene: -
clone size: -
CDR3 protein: CASSTPTESNQPQHF
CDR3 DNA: TGTGCCAGCAGCACACCCACCGAGAGCAATCAGCCCCAGCATTTT

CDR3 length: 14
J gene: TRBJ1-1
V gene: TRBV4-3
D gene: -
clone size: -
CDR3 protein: CASSREGENTEAFF
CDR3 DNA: TGCGCCAGCAGCCGGGAGGGGGAGAACACTGAAGCTTTCTTT

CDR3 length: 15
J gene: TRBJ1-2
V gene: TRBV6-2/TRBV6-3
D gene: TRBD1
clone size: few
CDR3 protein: CASSYGWTGDYGYTF
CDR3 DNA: TGTGCCAGCAGTTACGGATGGACAGGGGACTATGGCTACACCTTC

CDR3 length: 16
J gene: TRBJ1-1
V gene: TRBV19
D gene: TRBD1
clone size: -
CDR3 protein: CASSPRDSLVSTEAFF
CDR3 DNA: TGTGCCAGTAGTCCCCGGGACAGCCTTGTGAGTACTGAAGCTTTCTTT

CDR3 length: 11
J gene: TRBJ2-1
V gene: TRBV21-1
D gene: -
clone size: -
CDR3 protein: CASSPGGEQFF
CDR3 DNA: TGTGCCAGCAGCCCCGGGGGTGAGCAGTTCTTC

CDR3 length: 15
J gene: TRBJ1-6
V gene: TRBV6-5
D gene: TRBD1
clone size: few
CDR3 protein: CASIPETGVHSPLHF
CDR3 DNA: TGTGCCAGCATACCGGAGACAGGGGTGCATTCACCCCTCCACTTT

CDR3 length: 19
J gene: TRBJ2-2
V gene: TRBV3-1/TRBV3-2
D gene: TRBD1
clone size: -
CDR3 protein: CASSQGFTGQGVGTGELFF
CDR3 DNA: TGTGCCAGCAGCCAAGGATTTACTGGACAGGGGGTAGGAACCGGGGAGCTGTTTTTT

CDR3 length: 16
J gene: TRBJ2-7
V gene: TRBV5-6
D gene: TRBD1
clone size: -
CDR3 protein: CASSSLRQGAIAEQYF
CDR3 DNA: TGTGCCAGCAGCTCTCTCCGACAGGGCGCCATCGCCGAGCAGTACTTC

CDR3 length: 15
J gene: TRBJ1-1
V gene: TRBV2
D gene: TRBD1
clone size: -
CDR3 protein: CASSRDRGVNTEAFF
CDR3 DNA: TGTGCCAGCAGTAGGGACAGGGGGGTGAACACTGAAGCTTTCTTT

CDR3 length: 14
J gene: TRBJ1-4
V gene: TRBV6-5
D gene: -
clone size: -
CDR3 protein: CASIRGTGNEKLFF
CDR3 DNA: TGTGCCAGCATTAGGGGAACAGGGAATGAAAAACTGTTTTTT

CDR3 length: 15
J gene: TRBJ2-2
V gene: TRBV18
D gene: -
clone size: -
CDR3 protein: CASSGFGENTGELFF
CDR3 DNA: TGTGCCAGCTCAGGTTTCGGTGAGAACACCGGGGAGCTGTTTTTT

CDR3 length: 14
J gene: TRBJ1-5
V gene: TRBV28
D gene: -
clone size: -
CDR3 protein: CASSPRQYNQPQHF
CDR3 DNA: TGTGCCAGCAGCCCAAGACAGTACAATCAGCCCCAGCATTTT

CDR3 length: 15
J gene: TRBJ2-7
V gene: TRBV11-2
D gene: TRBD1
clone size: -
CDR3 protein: CASSSRRSGTDEQYF
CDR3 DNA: TGTGCCAGCAGTTCTAGAAGATCTGGGACAGACGAGCAGTACTTC

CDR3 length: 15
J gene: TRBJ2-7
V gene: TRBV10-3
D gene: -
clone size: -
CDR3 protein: CAISYSEQGPYEQYF
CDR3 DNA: TGTGCCATCAGCTATAGCGAACAGGGACCCTACGAGCAGTACTTC

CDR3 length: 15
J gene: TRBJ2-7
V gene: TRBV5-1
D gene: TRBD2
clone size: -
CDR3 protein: CASTRTSGRINEQYF
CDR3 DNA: TGCGCCAGCACCCGGACTAGCGGGAGAATTAACGAGCAGTACTTC

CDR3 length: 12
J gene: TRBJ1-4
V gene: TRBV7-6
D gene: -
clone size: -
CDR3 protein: CAAGIGDEKLFF
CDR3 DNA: TGTGCCGCCGGAATCGGGGATGAAAAACTGTTTTTT

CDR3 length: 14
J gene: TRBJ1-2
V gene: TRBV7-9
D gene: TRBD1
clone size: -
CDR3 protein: CASSGTGQNYGYTF
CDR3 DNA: TGTGCCAGCAGCGGGACAGGGCAGAACTATGGCTACACCTTC

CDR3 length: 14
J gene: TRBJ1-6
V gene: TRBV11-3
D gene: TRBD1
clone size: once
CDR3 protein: CASSLGTDNSPLHF
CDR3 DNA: TGTGCCAGCAGCTTGGGGACAGACAATTCACCCCTCCACTTT

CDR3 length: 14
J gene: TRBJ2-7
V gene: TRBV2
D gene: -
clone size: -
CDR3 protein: CASSPGTVRGEQYF
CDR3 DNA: TGTGCCAGCAGTCCCGGGACGGTCAGGGGCGAGCAGTACTTC

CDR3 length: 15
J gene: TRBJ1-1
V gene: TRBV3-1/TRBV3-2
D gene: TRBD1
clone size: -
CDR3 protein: CASSRQGVDFIEAFF
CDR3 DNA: TGTGCCAGCAGCCGGCAGGGGGTAGATTTCATTGAAGCTTTCTTT

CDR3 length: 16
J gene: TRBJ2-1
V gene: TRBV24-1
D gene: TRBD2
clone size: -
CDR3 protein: CATSQLAGSSYNEQFF
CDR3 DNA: TGTGCCACCAGTCAGCTAGCGGGGAGCTCCTACAATGAGCAGTTCTTC

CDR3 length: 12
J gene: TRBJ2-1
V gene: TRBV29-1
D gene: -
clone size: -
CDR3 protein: CSPRGEYNEQFF
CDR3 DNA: TGCAGCCCCAGGGGGGAATACAATGAGCAGTTCTTC

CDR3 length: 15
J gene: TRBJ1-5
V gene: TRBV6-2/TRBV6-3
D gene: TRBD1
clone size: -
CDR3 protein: CASSSGQGRDQPQHF
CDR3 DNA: TGTGCCAGCAGTTCCGGACAGGGGAGGGATCAGCCCCAGCATTTT

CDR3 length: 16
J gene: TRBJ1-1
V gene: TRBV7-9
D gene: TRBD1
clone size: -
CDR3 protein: CASSLGTGGMNTEAFF
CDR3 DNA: TGTGCCAGCAGCTTAGGGACAGGGGGCATGAACACTGAAGCTTTCTTT

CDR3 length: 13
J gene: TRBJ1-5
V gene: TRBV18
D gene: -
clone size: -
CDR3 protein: CASSPGQVQPQHF
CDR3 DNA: TGTGCCAGCTCACCAGGGCAGGTGCAGCCCCAGCATTTT

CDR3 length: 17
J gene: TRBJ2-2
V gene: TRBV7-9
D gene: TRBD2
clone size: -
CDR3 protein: CASSPRGVAGWTGELFF
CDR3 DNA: TGTGCCAGCAGCCCCCGCGGGGTAGCGGGTTGGACCGGGGAGCTGTTTTTT

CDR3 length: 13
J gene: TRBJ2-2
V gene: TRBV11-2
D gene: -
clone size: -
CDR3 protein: CASRQPSTGELFF
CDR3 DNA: TGTGCCAGCCGACAGCCCTCGACCGGGGAGCTGTTTTTT

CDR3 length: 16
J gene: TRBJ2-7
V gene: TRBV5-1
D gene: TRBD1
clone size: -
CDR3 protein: CASSPSPGQGKFQQYF
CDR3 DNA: TGCGCCAGCAGCCCGTCACCGGGACAGGGGAAATTTCAGCAGTACTTC

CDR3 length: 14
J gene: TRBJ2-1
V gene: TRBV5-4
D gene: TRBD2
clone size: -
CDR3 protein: CASSLGGTKNEQFF
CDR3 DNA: TGTGCCAGCAGCTTGGGCGGGACTAAGAATGAGCAGTTCTTC

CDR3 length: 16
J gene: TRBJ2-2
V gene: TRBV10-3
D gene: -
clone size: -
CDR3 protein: CAISEGRNEGTGELFF
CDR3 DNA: TGTGCCATCAGTGAAGGCCGCAACGAGGGCACCGGGGAGCTGTTTTTT

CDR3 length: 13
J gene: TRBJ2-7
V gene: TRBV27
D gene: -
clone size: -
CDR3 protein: CASGAVNYESQYF
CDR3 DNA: TGTGCCAGCGGAGCGGTAAACTACGAGTCGCAGTACTTC

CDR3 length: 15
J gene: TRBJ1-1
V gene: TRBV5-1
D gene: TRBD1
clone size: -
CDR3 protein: CASSGTGTPNTEAFF
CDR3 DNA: TGCGCCAGCAGCGGGACAGGGACCCCGAACACTGAAGCTTTCTTT

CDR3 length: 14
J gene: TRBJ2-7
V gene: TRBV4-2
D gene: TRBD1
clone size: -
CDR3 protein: CASSQDWDSYEQYF
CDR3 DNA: TGTGCCAGCAGCCAAGACTGGGACAGTTACGAGCAGTACTTC

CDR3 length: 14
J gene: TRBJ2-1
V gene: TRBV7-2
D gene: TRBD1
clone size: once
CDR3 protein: CASSLVRGRNEQFF
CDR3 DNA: TGTGCCAGCAGCTTAGTCAGGGGGCGGAATGAGCAGTTCTTC